Reported below is one T cell receptor (beta chain). Its antigen is still unknown. Base qualities are not provided; no much larger clone lies one nucleotide away. This record comes from a study of technical replicates of blood from several donors (dated by TCRdb to the late 2010s). V and J lose 0 bases and 4 bases, and a span of 10 bases separates them. From the germline V gene (reference sequence), CDR1 is LNHNV and CDR2 is YYDKDF. From the cysteine through the phenylalanine, the CDR3 covers 15 amino acids. Only the CDR3 DNA is retained, 45 bases long and in frame from the first base. Library construction relied on the immunoSEQ multiplex PCR assay. What TCRdb holds here is the immuneACCESS table cut down to in-frame rearrangements. Part of the clones is not present; checked against another copy, under half of the missing clones reflect an unresolved V gene, and the others are unexplained. Across this sample there are almost 70,000 clones, with approximately 91% seen only once. The ten largest clones capture 4.7% of the sample.

The sequenced sample consisted of PBMCs. The chain uses TRBV15 and TRBJ1-5, with the D gene not confidently named. The receptor was derived from a human donor in good health. Some clones in this sample may be carry-over from other donors' samples. Read as DNA, the sequence is TGTGCCACCAGCAGAGAGGCTGGGAGTAATCAGCCCCAGCATTTT. Its protein reads: CATSREAGSNQPQHF.